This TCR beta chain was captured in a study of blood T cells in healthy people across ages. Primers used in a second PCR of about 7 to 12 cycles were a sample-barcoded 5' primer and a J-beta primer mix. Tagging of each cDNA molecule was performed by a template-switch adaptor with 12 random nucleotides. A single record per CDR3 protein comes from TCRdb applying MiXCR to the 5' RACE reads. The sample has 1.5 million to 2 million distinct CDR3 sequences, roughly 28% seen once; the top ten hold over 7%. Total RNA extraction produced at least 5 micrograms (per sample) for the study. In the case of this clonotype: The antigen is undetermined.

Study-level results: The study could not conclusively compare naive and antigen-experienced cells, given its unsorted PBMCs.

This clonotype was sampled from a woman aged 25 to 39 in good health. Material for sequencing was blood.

The CDR3 DNA is TGTGCCAGCAGTGAAGAGCCTAGGGCCTACAATGAGCAGTACTTC. It yields the protein CASSEEPRAYNEQYF. The chain links TRBV6-1 to TRBJ2-5; D is uncertain. Germline CDR1 MNHNS, CDR2 SASEGT. The CDR3 has 15 amino acids. Trimming took 1 base from V and 11 from J, leaving 20 bases between them.